This TCR beta chain was recovered during a study of graft-versus-host responses after intestinal transplantation. Using immunoSEQ multiplex PCR, the repertoire was profiled, and TCRdb retains in-frame clones only, with some absent. The table has approximately 90,000 clones, around nine tenths seen once. Concerning this clone: As yet, its antigen is unknown.

This CDR3 is 13 amino acids long. Trimming cost V 0 bases and J 0 bases, with 4 bases left between them. CDR1 is SGDLS, CDR2 YYNGEE, per germline. The receptor's source is a human donor who received an intestinal transplant. The chain has TRBV9 and TRBJ2-7; D is uncertain. The input for sequencing was unstimulated CD8+ T cells sorted from spleen or lymph node cells, taken before intestinal transplant. CDR3 nucleotides: TGTGCCAGCAGCGTAGGACCCTCCTACGAGCAGTACTTC. Translation: CASSVGPSYEQYF.